The rows below give T cell receptor beta chains drawn from one sample of a study of human thymus T cells. Produced via immunoSEQ multiplex PCR; TCRdb's table is partial and in-frame only. The table records about 130,000 clones, about 93% of them present only once. The sample taken for sequencing was thymus tissue. These TCRs come from a boy in the first two years of life with a congenital heart defect but otherwise immunologically healthy. The CDR3 runs from the conserved cysteine through the conserved F or W. A D gene is named only where the DNA matches it firmly. The listing skips clone size in some rows; elsewhere it reads once, few, many or a size class.

J gene,D gene,V gene,clone size,CDR3 DNA,CDR3 protein
TRBJ2-1,TRBD2,TRBV6-5,NA,TGTGCCAGCACCACGGCACTAGCGGGGGGGCGAGAGCAGTTCTTC,CASTTALAGGREQFF
TRBJ1-1,NA,TRBV4-1,NA,TGCGCCAGCAGGGGGCGGCTGAACACTGAAGCTTTCTTT,CASRGRLNTEAFF
TRBJ2-5,NA,TRBV5-1,NA,TGCGCCAGCAGAACAGGCTGGAACCAAGAGACCCAGTACTTC,CASRTGWNQETQYF
TRBJ1-2,TRBD1,TRBV7-9,NA,TGTGCCAGCGGGACAGGGGTCGTTTATGGCTACACCTTC,CASGTGVVYGYTF
TRBJ1-4,NA,TRBV21-1,NA,TGTGCCAGCAGCGGACGATGGAGGGAGCCCCAGAATGAAAAACTGTTTTTT,CASSGRWREPQNEKLFF
TRBJ2-7,TRBD2,TRBV18,once,TGTGCCAGCTCACCACCGCGGGGGGCTTTCTACGAGCAGTACTTC,CASSPPRGAFYEQYF
TRBJ2-5,NA,TRBV19,NA,TGTGCCAGTAGTATAGTTCGGGGTTCTCAAGAGACCCAGTACTTC,CASSIVRGSQETQYF
TRBJ2-5,NA,TRBV2,NA,TGTGCCAGCAGGACGGCCCCCTCCGGAGTTGAAGAGACCCAGTACTTC,CASRTAPSGVEETQYF
TRBJ1-3,NA,TRBV19,NA,TGTGCCAGTAGTAGAAGAACCGGGGGAAACACCATATATTTT,CASSRRTGGNTIYF
TRBJ1-5,TRBD1,TRBV28,NA,TGTGCCAGCAGTGGACAGGGGAAGAATCAGCCCCAGCATTTT,CASSGQGKNQPQHF
TRBJ2-5,TRBD2,TRBV5-4,NA,TGTGCCAGCAGCCTGGGGAGCGGGGGTCAAGAGACCCAGTACTTC,CASSLGSGGQETQYF
TRBJ2-2,NA,TRBV27,NA,TGTGCCAGCAGTTGCAGGCAGAACACCGGGGAGCTGTTTTTT,CASSCRQNTGELFF
TRBJ2-1,NA,TRBV19,NA,TGTGCCAGTAATTCTGGGGGGGCGTTTGTAGTCAATGAGCAGTTCTTC,CASNSGGAFVVNEQFF
TRBJ1-4,NA,TRBV9,NA,TGTGCCAGCAGCGTAACCGGGGGACCGAATGAAAAACTGTTTTTT,CASSVTGGPNEKLFF
TRBJ2-3,NA,TRBV18,NA,TGTGCCAGCTCCTACCGGGACGGCCGCACAGATACGCAGTATTTT,CASSYRDGRTDTQYF
TRBJ2-1,TRBD2,TRBV29-1,NA,TGCAGCGTTGAAGGAGTGACTAGCGGGGGGGCCTACAATGAGCAGTTCTTC,CSVEGVTSGGAYNEQFF
TRBJ1-3,TRBD1,TRBV29-1,once,TGCAGCGTTGCGCCGGGACAGGGAACAGACACCATATATTTT,CSVAPGQGTDTIYF
TRBJ1-6,NA,TRBV9,NA,TGTGCCAGCAGCCCCCGGGGAGCTACTAATTCACCCCTCCACTTT,CASSPRGATNSPLHF
TRBJ1-2,NA,TRBV5-1,NA,TGCGCCAGCAGCTTGGAGTGGACGGACTATGGCTACACCTTC,CASSLEWTDYGYTF
TRBJ2-1,TRBD2,TRBV6-5,NA,TGTGCCAGCGCGGCGGGGGATAACAATGAGCAGTTCTTC,CASAAGDNNEQFF
TRBJ1-2,NA,TRBV7-2,NA,TGTGCCAGCAGCCCGGATCCGCCAGTGACCTCCTATGGCTACACCTTC,CASSPDPPVTSYGYTF
TRBJ2-1,NA,TRBV5-1,NA,TGCGCCAGCAGCTTGGGTGGGCGTAATGAGCAGTTCTTC,CASSLGGRNEQFF
TRBJ2-4,NA,TRBV19,once,TGTGCCAGTAAGAGACTATCGACTCAGAGCATTCAGTACTTC,CASKRLSTQSIQYF
TRBJ2-3,NA,TRBV10-1,once,TGCGCCAGCAGTGAATCCACAGATACGCAGTATTTT,CASSESTDTQYF
TRBJ1-3,NA,TRBV13,NA,TGTGCCAGCAGCTCCCGGGGGTACACCATATATTTT,CASSSRGYTIYF
TRBJ2-5,NA,TRBV27,NA,TGTGCCAGCAGACCAGCGTACCGGGGCGAGACCCAGTACTTC,CASRPAYRGETQYF
TRBJ2-2,TRBD1,TRBV29-1,NA,TGCAGCGCCTCCCGGGACAGGGGAGGGGCCGGGGAGCTGTTTTTT,CSASRDRGGAGELFF
TRBJ1-2,TRBD1,TRBV7-9,NA,TGTGCCAGCAGCTCCCCCCCCGGACAGGGGGTATTGTATGGCTACACCTTC,CASSSPPGQGVLYGYTF
TRBJ2-3,NA,TRBV10-2,NA,TGCGCCAGCAGTGAGGCCGGAGATACGCAGTATTTT,CASSEAGDTQYF
TRBJ2-1,NA,TRBV4-1,NA,TGCGCCAGCAGCCAAATGGGACTCGGGGCCAATGAGCAGTTCTTC,CASSQMGLGANEQFF
TRBJ2-7,NA,TRBV4-3,once,TGCGCCAGCAGCCTGGACCCGTTCTTAGGCTACGAGCAGTACTTC,CASSLDPFLGYEQYF
TRBJ1-1,NA,TRBV10-2,NA,TGCGCCAGCAGGAGGACATCCAACACTGAAGCTTTCTTT,CASRRTSNTEAFF
TRBJ1-5,NA,TRBV19,NA,TGTGCCAGTAGTTCCCCTTCGACAGGATATAGCAATCAGCCCCAGCATTTT,CASSSPSTGYSNQPQHF
TRBJ2-1,NA,TRBV27,NA,TGTGCCAGCACTCGACATTTCTCCCCTAGCTCCTACAATGAGCAGTTCTTC,CASTRHFSPSSYNEQFF
TRBJ1-5,NA,TRBV6-1,NA,TGTGCCAGCAGTGAATGGGATTATAGCAATCAGCCCCAGCATTTT,CASSEWDYSNQPQHF
TRBJ1-6,NA,TRBV27,few,TGTGCCAGCAGTCCTACCCCCCATTCACCCCTCCACTTT,CASSPTPHSPLHF
TRBJ2-5,NA,TRBV14,once,TGTGCCAGCAGCCAAAACGTCGTACAGGGTGCGGGAGAGACCCAGTACTTC,CASSQNVVQGAGETQYF
TRBJ2-2,NA,TRBV5-4,NA,TGTGCCAGCAGCCAAGTCACCGGGGAGCTGTTTTTT,CASSQVTGELFF
TRBJ2-7,NA,TRBV10-3,few,TGTGCCATCAGTGAAGAACAGGCGAACTCCTACGAGCAGTACTTC,CAISEEQANSYEQYF
TRBJ1-2,NA,TRBV5-6,NA,TGTGCCAGCAGCTTGCACCACGGGACGGCCATCTATGGCTACACCTTC,CASSLHHGTAIYGYTF
TRBJ1-3,NA,TRBV4-3,NA,TGCGCCAGCAGCCAAGCGGCAGGGAGGGCTGGAAACACCATATATTTT,CASSQAAGRAGNTIYF
TRBJ1-2,TRBD1,TRBV4-1,NA,TGCGCCAGCAGCCAGGACAGGGCGAACCCCTATGGCTACACCTTC,CASSQDRANPYGYTF
TRBJ2-7,TRBD1,TRBV28,NA,TGTGCGGTACAGGGGGTCTACGAGCAGTACTTC,CAVQGVYEQYF
TRBJ1-2,NA,TRBV30,NA,TGTGCCGGTAGAGAGCAGGGGTCGGGCGGCTACACCTTC,CAGREQGSGGYTF
TRBJ2-5,NA,TRBV11-2,NA,TGTGCCAGCAGCTTAGATTGGGACGAGACCCAGTACTTC,CASSLDWDETQYF
TRBJ1-1,NA,TRBV28,NA,TGTGCCAGCAGTTTATCGGGGGCCACTGAAGCTTTCTTT,CASSLSGATEAFF
TRBJ2-7,NA,TRBV5-5,NA,TGTGCCAGCAGCTCCCAGCCGGGACTTAAATACGAGCAGTACTTC,CASSSQPGLKYEQYF
TRBJ1-4,TRBD1,TRBV6-5,NA,TGTGCCAGCAGCCTGGACAGGGATGTTGAAAAACTGTTTTTT,CASSLDRDVEKLFF